This TCR beta chain emerged from a study of CD8+ T cells in alopecia areata. Time point here: mouse skin 3 weeks after grafting. Mouse recipients provided skin biopsies at grafting and 3 and 6 weeks later. This CDR3 is built from 14 residues. Per the germline V gene, CDR1 is NNHNN and CDR2 is SYGAGS (reference sequence). This clone was observed at least ten times. Each gene name is a mouse one. The CDR3 extends 4 residues past the end of the read, so its final part is completed from the germline J gene. cDNA serving as the sequencing template came from extracted, reverse transcribed RNA. TCRdb keeps only in-frame clones here, not all; method: immunoSEQ multiplex PCR. The sample presents roughly 3,200 clones, none singletons.

This TCR came from a C3H/HeJ mouse with alopecia areata. Mice of this strain are of MHC haplotype H2-k. This rearrangement joins TRBV13-2 to TRBJ2-5, with D tentatively TRBD1 or TRBD2 (6 bases each). The starting material was skin, obtained at week 3. CDR3 in amino acids: CASGDGGRLDTQYF. The CDR3 bases that were read are TGTGCCAGCGGTGATGGGGGGCGCTTGGAC.